This entry lists 20 T cell receptor beta chains sequenced from one sample in a study of patients and donors after allogeneic stem cell transplantation. TCRdb redid the calling of the RT-PCR reads with MiXCR, one entry per CDR3 protein. The table has some 880,000 distinct CDR3 sequences, 15% to 20% seen once. Sequencing was performed on blood, either unsorted or a sorted T cell fraction (not recorded which). The receptors were gathered from a human donor who was either an allogeneic HSCT recipient or a stem cell or donor lymphocyte infusion donor (not recorded which). It is not recorded whose cells these are; they may come from a transplant donor.

This clonotype has a handful of counts. The V call is TRBV7-8, the J call TRBJ2-3, with TRBD1 identical over 8 bases. In germline, CDR1 is SGHVS, CDR2 FQNEAQ. The CDR3 extends over 14 amino acids. V dropped 5 bases and J dropped 5; count of bases not matched to a gene: 6. The CDR3 is CASSRLRGQDTQYF. CDR3 bases: TGTGCCAGCAGCCGGCTCAGGGGGCAAGATACGCAGTATTTT.

The V gene is TRBV15, the J gene TRBJ2-3; tentatively, D is TRBD2 (6 bases). Germline-derived CDR1 and CDR2 are LNHNV and YYDKDF (reference sequence). This CDR3 region has 17 residues. The germline V and J ends were trimmed by 1 base and 2 bases, with 16 bases remaining between them. The CDR3 is CATSRGRDSPYTDTQYF. The DNA for the CDR3 is TGTGCCACCAGCAGAGGTCGGGACTCACCCTACACAGATACGCAGTATTTT.

This clonotype was observed a few times. This chain links TRBV7-9 with TRBJ2-3; 8 bases map to TRBD2. With 5 bases clipped from V and 6 bases from J, the junction kept 13 bases outside the gene matches. The germline V gene encodes CDR1 SEHNR and CDR2 FQNEAQ (reference sequence). The CDR3 totals 16 residues. The CDR3 spells CASSLGSSGVSDTQYF. DNA for the CDR3: TGTGCCAGCAGCCTCGGAAGTAGCGGGGTCTCGGATACGCAGTATTTT.

This clonotype was counted between two and nine times. This chain connects TRBV7-9 to TRBJ2-3; no reliable D call. Trimming removed 3 bases from V and 4 bases from J, with 17 bases in between. This CDR3 comprises 16 residues. CDR1 is SEHNR, CDR2 FQNEAQ, per germline (reference sequence). CDR3: CASSLGTTIIADTQYF. The CDR3 DNA reads TGTGCCAGCAGCTTGGGCACTACCATTATTGCAGATACGCAGTATTTT.

This clonotype was found a few times. The CDR3 protein is CASSPPGVGDTEAFF. The CDR3 DNA reads TGTGCCAGCAGCCCTCCGGGCGTTGGGGACACTGAAGCTTTCTTT. This chain uses TRBV4-2 with TRBJ1-1; the D is unclear. CDR3 length equals 15 residues. Germline assignment: CDR1 LGHNA and CDR2 YNFKEQ. Trimming pared 4 bases from V and 3 bases from J, leaving 15 bases between.

This clonotype has only a few counts. V gene TRBV25-1 combines with J gene TRBJ1-6, with 9 bases fitting TRBD1. The CDR3 loop spans 18 amino acids. The junction had 19 bases not matched to a gene; V was cut back by 6 bases and J by 10 bases. Germline V gives CDR1 MGHDK, CDR2 SYGVNS. The CDR3 protein is CASSAAGTGSIGRSPLHF. The CDR3 nucleotides read TGTGCCAGCAGCGCCGCCGGGACAGGGAGTATAGGACGGTCACCCCTCCACTTT.

This clonotype was seen a handful of times. The chain's CDR3 is CASSYSSGGHGTHTQYF. In nucleotides, the CDR3 is TGTGCCAGCAGTTACTCCTCGGGGGGCCACGGCACGCATACGCAGTATTTT. The gene calls are TRBV6-2 or TRBV6-3 and TRBJ2-3; D may be TRBD2 (7 bases). Trimming left V 0 bases short and J 7 bases short, with 20 bases between. This CDR3 comprises 17 residues. Germline V gene lookup returns CDR1 MNHEY and CDR2 SVGEGT.

The rearrangement uses TRBV18 and TRBJ1-4, with D possibly TRBD1 on 5 matching bases. CDR3 size: 15 residues. V dropped 5 bases and J dropped 5 bases, with 15 bases sitting between them. Germline CDR1 reads KGHSH; CDR2 reads LQKENI. The CDR3 region has the DNA TGTGCCAGCTCAGACCGACAGTCCCAAAATGAAAAACTGTTTTTT. This encodes CASSDRQSQNEKLFF.

This clonotype was counted only a few times. The genes are TRBV11-3 and TRBJ2-3, with 7 bases that match TRBD2. The ends lost 5 bases at V and 2 bases at J; junction bases unmatched: 7. The germline gives CDR1 SGHNT, CDR2 YENEEA. The CDR3 is 15 residues long. The CDR3 bases are TGTGCCAGCAGCCCCCGGCGGGAGCCCACAGATACGCAGTATTTT. This sequence encodes CASSPRREPTDTQYF. Filled out from reference TRBV11-3 and TRBJ2-3, the complete variable domain reads EAGVVQSPRYKIIEKKQPVAFWCNPISGHNTLYWYLQNLGQGPELLIRYENEEAVDDSQLPKDRFSAERLKGVDSTLKIQPAELGDSAVYLCASSPRREPTDTQYFGPGTRLTVL.

The rearrangement links TRBV20-1 to TRBJ2-1; D might be TRBD1 or TRBD2, each matching 6 bases. The CDR3 runs 15 residues. CDR1 is DFQATT, CDR2 SNEGSKA, per germline (reference sequence). Deletions cut 1 base from V and 4 bases from J, with 14 bases between. The CDR3 sequence: CSARVGGGPYNEQFF. The CDR3 DNA sequence: TGCAGTGCTAGAGTTGGAGGGGGTCCGTACAATGAGCAGTTCTTC.

V and J are TRBV20-1 and TRBJ2-5, with TRBD2 identical over 14 bases. The CDR3 consists of 16 residues. Looked up from germline, CDR1 is DFQATT and CDR2 is SNEGSKA (reference sequence). The V gene end was trimmed by 6 bases and the J gene end by 4 bases; junction bases not matched to a gene: 10. The CDR3: CSAPTSGGARRETQYF. In DNA form, the CDR3 reads TGCAGTGCCCCGACTAGCGGGGGGGCCCGAAGAGAGACCCAGTACTTC.

The chain couples TRBV7-3 to TRBJ1-1; TRBD1 might be the D (6 bases). Between the trimmed V and J ends, which lost 5 bases and 7 bases, there was a span of 17 bases. This CDR3 region has 14 residues. Germline CDR1 SGHTA, CDR2 FQGTGA. Here the CDR3 DNA reads TGTGCCAGCAGCCCCTACAGGGAGGGTGTTGAAGCTTTCTTT. It is translated as CASSPYREGVEAFF.

This sequence joins TRBV9 and TRBJ1-3; D is ambiguous. Between the trimmed V and J ends, which lost 6 bases and 4 bases, there was a span of 17 bases. This CDR3 has 15 residues. From germline, CDR1 is SGDLS and CDR2 YYNGEE. The DNA of the CDR3 is TGTGCCAGCAAGCCACAGCCAGCCACGGGAAACACCATATATTTT. It codes for CASKPQPATGNTIYF.

CDR3 sequence reads: CASSKEGVGYGYTF. The CDR3 DNA reads as TGTGCCAGCAGCAAAGAGGGGGTAGGCTATGGCTACACCTTC. The rearrangement links TRBV21-1 to TRBJ1-2; no check of the table's D call, TRBD1, against the DNA was made. TRBV21-1 is a pseudogene locus. The CDR3 sequence is 14 residues long.

The rearrangement uses TRBV11-2 and TRBJ2-7, with 10 nucleotides matching TRBD2. CDR1 and CDR2 (germline): SGHAT, FQNNGV. Trimming removed 5 bases from V and 5 bases from J; junction bases left unmatched: 12. The CDR3 totals 16 residues. Here the CDR3 reads CASSLLAGRTVHEQYF. CDR3 nucleotide sequence: TGTGCCAGCAGCCTACTAGCGGGGCGAACAGTCCACGAGCAGTACTTC.

The genes are TRBV29-1 and TRBJ2-7; maybe TRBD1 (5 bases). CDR1 is SQVTM, CDR2 ANQGSEA, per germline. The CDR3 spans 14 residues. Deletions cut 4 bases from V and 0 bases from J, with 13 bases between. The DNA of the CDR3 is TGCAGCGTTGTGGTTCGCAGGGCCTCCTACGAGCAGTACTTC. Amino acid sequence: CSVVVRRASYEQYF.

This chain connects TRBV7-9 to TRBJ2-7; TRBD1 agrees at 8 bases. This CDR3 region has 15 residues. CDR1 and CDR2 (germline): SEHNR, FQNEAQ (reference sequence). The trim removed 2 bases at V and 7 bases at J, leaving 10 bases unmatched. In DNA, the CDR3 is TGTGCCAGCAGCTTACTACTGGGACAGGCGGGGGAGCAGTACTTC. Amino acid sequence: CASSLLLGQAGEQYF.

V gene TRBV7-2 combines with J gene TRBJ2-5, with 13 bases matching TRBD2. CDR3 length: 16 residues. Looked up from germline, CDR1 is SGHTA and CDR2 is FQGNSA. V lost 2 bases to trimming and J lost 3 bases; unmatched junction nucleotides: 3. CDR3 in DNA: TGTGCCAGCAGCTTAACTAGCGGGGGGGTTAAAGAGACCCAGTACTTC. Amino acids: CASSLTSGGVKETQYF.

The V and J genes are TRBV12-3 or TRBV12-4 and TRBJ2-2; 8 positions agree with TRBD2. The CDR3 is 16 amino acids. J was trimmed by 4 bases and V by 2 bases; bases with no gene match: 6. The CDR3, as DNA: TGTGCCAGCAGTTTAAGGTCGGGAGGGGCCACCGGGGAGCTGTTTTTT. Translated: CASSLRSGGATGELFF.

The rearrangement uses TRBV30 and TRBJ1-1; TRBD1 aligns across 7 bases. The V segment lost 0 bases and the J segment 10 bases; nucleotides outside the gene matches: 8. Germline loops: CDR1 GTSNPN, CDR2 SVGIG (reference sequence). CDR3 length: 13 residues. CDR3 amino acids: CAWSVEGGRRAFF. The DNA of the CDR3 is TGTGCCTGGAGTGTAGAAGGGGGCCGTAGAGCTTTCTTT.